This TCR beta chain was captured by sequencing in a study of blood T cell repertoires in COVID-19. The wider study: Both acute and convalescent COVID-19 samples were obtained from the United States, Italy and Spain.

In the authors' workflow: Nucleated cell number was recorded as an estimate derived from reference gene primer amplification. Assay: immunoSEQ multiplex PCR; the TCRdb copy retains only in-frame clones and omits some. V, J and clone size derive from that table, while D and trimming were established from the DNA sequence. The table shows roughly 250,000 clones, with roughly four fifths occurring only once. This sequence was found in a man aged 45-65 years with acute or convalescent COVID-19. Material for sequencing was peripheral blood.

This chain's CDR3 is CASRTNSGRSGELFF. DNA of the CDR3: TGTGCCAGCAGAACAAATAGCGGGAGATCAGGGGAGCTGTTTTTT. The V and J genes are TRBV28 and TRBJ2-2; 9 bases align to TRBD2. Germline V CDR1 and CDR2: MDHEN, SYDVKM. The CDR3 extends over 15 amino acids. With 6 bases clipped from V and 8 bases from J, the junction kept 10 bases outside the gene matches.